This is a list of T cell receptor beta chains from one sample in a study of T cells after posttransplantation cyclophosphamide. Libraries were prepared by immunoSEQ multiplex PCR; TCRdb keeps only in-frame clonotypes and omits some of them. Of roughly 70,000 clones in the sample, just over 90% are singletons; the top ten hold 3%. Specimen: PBMCs. Every receptor here comes from a woman aged 30 to 39 in good health and a related stem cell transplant donor. The CDR3 runs from the conserved cysteine through the conserved F or W. A D gene is named only where the DNA matches it firmly. Some rows mark clone size as missing; the rest say once, few, many or name a class of expanded clone.

>once|TRBV19|TRBJ1-2|NA
TGTGCCAGTAGTCCAACTCCGGGGAGAAACTATGGCTACACCTTC
CASSPTPGRNYGYTF
>NA|TRBV21-1|TRBJ2-4|NA
TGTGCCAGCAGCAATTTATCTAGAAAAGCCAAAAACATTCAGTACTTC
CASSNLSRKAKNIQYF
>NA|TRBV19|TRBJ1-1|NA
TGTGCCAGTAGTATAGGGGTCACTGAAGCTTTCTTT
CASSIGVTEAFF
>once|TRBV5-4|TRBJ1-2|NA
TGTGCCAGCAGCTTGGGGGCAGGGTCATCCTATGGCTACACCTTC
CASSLGAGSSYGYTF
>NA|TRBV12-5|TRBJ1-1|TRBD1
TGTGCTAGTGGTTTTTGGGCAGGGGGAATGAACACTGAAGCTTTCTTT
CASGFWAGGMNTEAFF
>NA|TRBV5-4|TRBJ1-4|TRBD1
TGTGCCAGCAGCTGGGGACGGGACAGAACTAATGAAAAACTGTTTTTT
CASSWGRDRTNEKLFF
>NA|TRBV30|TRBJ1-3|NA
TGTGCCTGTGACTCCAGCTCTGGAAACACCATATATTTT
CACDSSSGNTIYF
>NA|TRBV11-3|TRBJ1-3|NA
TGTGCCAGCAGCTCCACGGGGGCCGGAAACACCATATATTTT
CASSSTGAGNTIYF
>NA|TRBV15|TRBJ2-5|TRBD1
TGTGCCACCAGCAGGCCGACAGGGGGTGGGCAAGAGACCCAGTACTTC
CATSRPTGGGQETQYF
>NA|TRBV5-6|TRBJ2-5|TRBD1
TGTGCCAGCAGCTGGGACAGCCAAGAGACCCAGTACTTC
CASSWDSQETQYF
>NA|TRBV4-2|TRBJ2-5|NA
TGTGCCAGCAGCCAAGACGGCAGCCAAGAGACCCAGTACTTC
CASSQDGSQETQYF
>NA|TRBV28|TRBJ1-5|TRBD1
TGTGCCAGCAGTCCCGCGGAAGGGACAGGCAATCAGCCCCAGCATTTT
CASSPAEGTGNQPQHF
>NA|TRBV5-4|TRBJ2-4|NA
TGTGCCAGCAGCATCGGGGAAAACATTCAGTACTTC
CASSIGENIQYF
>NA|TRBV4-1|TRBJ1-5|NA
TGCGCCAGCAGCCAGATGTTACAGGGAGTCTCCAATCAGCCCCAGCATTTT
CASSQMLQGVSNQPQHF
>NA|TRBV30|TRBJ1-1|NA
TGTGCCTGGAGTGCCGACAGAGAAGCTTTCTTT
CAWSADREAFF
>NA|TRBV4-1|TRBJ2-7|NA
TGCGCCAGCAGCCAAGATTGGACTTTCTTGGGGGAGCAGTACTTC
CASSQDWTFLGEQYF
>once|TRBV7-9|TRBJ2-7|NA
TGTGCCGACACGGCAGACTCCTACGAGCAGTACTTC
CADTADSYEQYF
>once|TRBV7-2|TRBJ2-7|NA
TGTGCCAGCAGCAACCGACAGCGCTACGAGCAGTACTTC
CASSNRQRYEQYF
>NA|TRBV2|TRBJ1-5|NA
TGTGCCAGCAGTGAAGTGACCCTCTGGCAGCCCCAGCATTTT
CASSEVTLWQPQHF
>few|TRBV5-4|TRBJ2-7|TRBD1
TGTGCCAGCAGCCCCCGCCGACAGGGATCCTACGAGCAGTACTTC
CASSPRRQGSYEQYF
>NA|TRBV14|TRBJ2-7|NA
TGTGCCAGCAGCCAAGATTTCGGGTTCGGCTGGCAGTACTTC
CASSQDFGFGWQYF
>NA|TRBV19|TRBJ1-4|NA
TGTGCCAGTAGCCCCGTAAGGGTTCGGTTCGGTACTAATGAAAAACTGTTTTTT
CASSPVRVRFGTNEKLFF
>NA|TRBV7-2|TRBJ1-5|NA
TGTGCCAGCAGCTTAGGAGAACTGAGCAATCAGCCCCAGCATTTT
CASSLGELSNQPQHF
>NA|TRBV14|TRBJ1-6|NA
TGTGCCAGCAGCCAATTCACAGCGGAGAGTTCACCCCTCCACTTT
CASSQFTAESSPLHF
>NA|TRBV9|TRBJ1-2|NA
TGTGCCAGCAGCGTAGGGCAGTATGGCTACACCTTC
CASSVGQYGYTF
>NA|TRBV7-9|TRBJ1-5|NA
TGTGCCAGCAGCTTAGAATCTCTTATCCCCCAGCATTTT
CASSLESLIPQHF
>once|TRBV6-6|TRBJ2-7|NA
TGTGCCAGCAGCCACAAGTCCAACTCCTACGAGCAGTACTTC
CASSHKSNSYEQYF
>NA|TRBV15|TRBJ2-5|NA
TGTGCCACCAGCAGGGAACGGACGTGGGAGACCCAGTACTTC
CATSRERTWETQYF
>NA|TRBV10-3|TRBJ2-5|NA
TGTGCCATCAGTGAGTCAAGCGTAGAGACCCAGTACTTC
CAISESSVETQYF
>NA|TRBV5-6|TRBJ2-7|NA
TGTGCCAGCAGCTTGGAACAGGGCTGGATCACCTACGAGCAGTACTTC
CASSLEQGWITYEQYF
>NA|TRBV10-3|TRBJ2-7|NA
TGTGCCATCAGTGCGCAGGGCGATATCCACGAGCAGTACTTC
CAISAQGDIHEQYF
>NA|TRBV19|TRBJ2-7|TRBD1
TGTGCCAGTAGTATAGAGGGACAGGGGTTCTACGAGCAGTACTTC
CASSIEGQGFYEQYF
>NA|TRBV6-1|TRBJ1-1|NA
TGTGCCAGCAGAACGCAGGGAGACACTGAAGCTTTCTTT
CASRTQGDTEAFF
>NA|TRBV6-6|TRBJ2-1|NA
TGTGCCAGCAGTTACTCTAGCGACTCCTACAATGAGCAGTTCTTC
CASSYSSDSYNEQFF
>NA|TRBV5-1|TRBJ2-3|NA
TGCGCCAGCAGCTTACGGAGCACAGATACGCAGTATTTT
CASSLRSTDTQYF
>NA|TRBV7-9|TRBJ1-2|NA
TGTGCCAGCAGCCCCTGGGGGGACCAACCTCTGGATGGCTACACCTTC
CASSPWGDQPLDGYTF
>NA|TRBV28|TRBJ1-4|TRBD1
TGTGCCAGCACCTCCCACCAGGGGGCGTCGGAAAAACTGTTTTTT
CASTSHQGASEKLFF
>NA|TRBV5-1|TRBJ1-1|NA
TGCGCCAGCAGCTCCGGGGGGGGGTACACTGAAGCTTTCTTT
CASSSGGGYTEAFF
>NA|TRBV6-1|TRBJ2-7|NA
TGTGCCAGCAGTGAAGGGTCACCTCTGTCCTACGAGCAGTACTTC
CASSEGSPLSYEQYF
>NA|TRBV30|TRBJ1-3|NA
TGTGCCTGGGCGGCGGATAGGTCTGGAAACACCATATATTTT
CAWAADRSGNTIYF
>NA|TRBV4-3|TRBJ1-1|TRBD1
TGCGCCAGCAGCCAGATGGACAGGGGGGGGACTGAAGCTTTCTTT
CASSQMDRGGTEAFF
>few|TRBV2|TRBJ1-2|NA
TGTGCCAGCAGTGAGGACGGCTCTAACTATGGCTACACCTTC
CASSEDGSNYGYTF